Each of the 5 T cell receptor beta chains below was sequenced from the same sample in a study of response to subunit inactivated influenza vaccine. One entry per CDR3 protein results from TCRdb running MiXCR on the RT-PCR reads. The table lists approximately 700,000 distinct CDR3 sequences, around a sixth of them singletons. The sequenced sample was PBMCs from blood, obtained roughly 13 days after vaccination. Every receptor here comes from a man aged 50 or older who received an inactivated influenza vaccine.

In its sample, this clonotype was seen many times. The genes are TRBV4-2 and TRBJ2-7; D may be TRBD1 (6 bases). This CDR3 spans 14 amino acids. With 2 bases removed from V and 5 bases from J, the gap between germline ends came to 13 bases. Per germline, CDR1 LGHNA and CDR2 YNFKEQ. The CDR3 DNA reads as TGTGCCAGCAGCCAAACAGGGAATCAGGACGAGCAGTACTTC. Amino acid sequence: CASSQTGNQDEQYF.

There are a few counts of this clonotype. The genes are TRBV29-1 and TRBJ2-1, with no clear D. In germline, CDR1 is SQVTM, CDR2 ANQGSEA. V was cut by 6 bases and J by 1 base, with 25 bases left in between. The CDR3 length is 18 residues. CDR3 sequence reads: CSVKTPRSRAQSYNEQFF. The CDR3 nucleotides are TGCAGCGTGAAAACGCCTAGGTCCCGGGCCCAATCCTACAATGAGCAGTTCTTC.

The chain recombines TRBV29-1 with TRBJ1-5; a possible D gene is TRBD1 (5 bases). The CDR3 extends over 13 amino acids. Per the germline V gene, CDR1 is SQVTM and CDR2 is ANQGSEA. With 6 bases removed from V and 3 bases from J, the gap between germline ends came to 12 bases. CDR3 DNA sequence: TGCAGCGTCTCCCGGGACTACAATCAGCCCCAGCATTTT. Protein product: CSVSRDYNQPQHF.

The gene calls are TRBV18 and TRBJ2-7; D call uncertain. Germline values: CDR1 KGHSH, CDR2 LQKENI. The CDR3 contains 15 residues. V lost 4 bases, J lost 2 bases, and 15 bases lay in between. The CDR3 protein is CASSHMAQIAYEQYF. CDR3 nucleotides: TGTGCCAGCTCACACATGGCTCAGATTGCCTACGAGCAGTACTTC. Variable domain in full (rest from reference TRBV18 and TRBJ2-7): NAGVMQNPRHLVRRRGQEARLRCSPMKGHSHVYWYRQLPEEGLKFMVYLQKENIIDESGMPKERFSAEFPKEGPSILRIQQVVRGDSAAYFCASSHMAQIAYEQYFGPGTRLTVT.

The V call is TRBV14, the J call TRBJ2-7, with 8 positions matching TRBD1. CDR1 is SGHDN, CDR2 FVKESK, per germline. CDR3 length: 18 amino acids. V was pared by 0 bases and J by 0 bases, with 10 bases of the junction left unmatched. DNA of the CDR3: TGTGCCAGCAGCCAAGATTATCCGGACAGGGTTAGCTCCTACGAGCAGTACTTC. Protein: CASSQDYPDRVSSYEQYF.